Listed below are T cell receptor beta chains from one sample, sequenced in a study of T-cell reconstitution after alpha-beta-depleted transplantation in children. TCRdb re-derived calls from the PCR reads in MiXCR, one entry per CDR3 protein. The sample carries about 980,000 distinct CDR3 sequences, about 26% recorded once. The sequenced sample was PBMCs, mostly from graft donor cells, obtained 360 days after TCRalphabeta/CD19-depleted stem cell transplant. The receptor set was obtained from a boy younger than two who had a stem cell transplant for SCID, so the T cells may come from the graft donor. Both conserved end residues are part of each CDR3. The order of the fields is D gene, CDR3 length, J gene, V gene, clone size, CDR3 DNA, CDR3 protein. The D gene is left open where the match is weak. The size entry is marked missing in some rows and otherwise reads once, few, many or a size class.

- 16 TRBJ2-3 TRBV14 - TGTGCCAGCAGTTCACGGGGGGCCCTCAGCACAGATACGCAGTATTTT CASSSRGALSTDTQYF
- 13 TRBJ2-7 TRBV6-2/TRBV6-3 few TGTGCCAGCAGTTACTCGTACAGCTACGAGCAGTACTTC CASSYSYSYEQYF
- 13 TRBJ2-7 TRBV20-1 - TGCAGTGCCCACTCCCGAGTAACCTACGAGCAGTACTTC CSAHSRVTYEQYF
- 16 TRBJ1-4 TRBV20-1 once TGCAGTGCTACCTCCCTCTGGAAGGGGCGTTATGAAAAACTGTTTTTT CSATSLWKGRYEKLFF
- 15 TRBJ2-5 TRBV18 - TGTGCCAGCTCTAGGATCGGACCGGAGGGGGAGACCCAGTACTTC CASSRIGPEGETQYF
- 14 TRBJ1-1 TRBV4-1 many TGCGCCAGCAGCCGAAGGGGACAGAACACTGAAGCTTTCTTT CASSRRGQNTEAFF
- 15 TRBJ2-3 TRBV5-1 - TGCGCCAGCAGCACGGACGCTCTTCGCACAGATACGCAGTATTTT CASSTDALRTDTQYF
TRBD2 15 TRBJ2-1 TRBV3-1 few TGTGCCAGCAGCCAAGCGGGGGGGCTTTTAAATGAGCAGTTCTTC CASSQAGGLLNEQFF
TRBD2 18 TRBJ2-2 TRBV27 - TGTGCCAGCAGTCCAGCGGGAGTTATGGCTTCGAACACCGGGGAGCTGTTTTTT CASSPAGVMASNTGELFF
TRBD1 12 TRBJ1-1 TRBV12-3/TRBV12-4 - TGTGCCAGCAGCCATCCGGGACAGGGTGCTTTCTTT CASSHPGQGAFF
- 14 TRBJ2-5 TRBV12-3/TRBV12-4 - TGTGCCAGCAGTTTAGGAGGGGGGGTTGAGACCCAGTACTTC CASSLGGGVETQYF
TRBD2 15 TRBJ2-5 TRBV27 - TGTGCCAGCAGTCCCTCCGGGAGGCCCCAAGAGACCCAGTACTTC CASSPSGRPQETQYF
- 13 TRBJ2-1 TRBV4-1 - TGTGCCAGCGGCCCAGGGACTCTCTCCGAGCAGTTCTTC CASGPGTLSEQFF
- 12 TRBJ2-3 TRBV7-2 many TGTGCCAGCAGCTTCTACACAGATACGCAGTATTTT CASSFYTDTQYF
- 18 TRBJ1-1 TRBV4-1 - TGCGCCAGCAGCCAAGCCCTGGGCCGCAGGAACCTGAACACTGAAGCTTTCTTT CASSQALGRRNLNTEAFF
- 13 TRBJ1-1 TRBV4-2 - TGTGCCAGCAGCACCGGGGTGACCACTGAAGCTTTCTTT CASSTGVTTEAFF
- 15 TRBJ1-2 TRBV4-2 - TGTGCCAGCAGCCAAAACGTCGGGACACCTGGAGGCTACACCTTC CASSQNVGTPGGYTF
- 12 TRBJ2-3 TRBV29-1 few TGCAGCGTTGGCGGGGTGCAAGATACGCAGTATTTT CSVGGVQDTQYF
- 14 TRBJ2-2 TRBV6-1 few TGTGCCAGCGAGGACAGTAACCTCACCGGGGAGCTGTTTTTT CASEDSNLTGELFF
TRBD1 15 TRBJ1-6 TRBV15 - TGTGCCACCAGCAGAGCGGGACAGGGACATTCACCCCTCCACTTT CATSRAGQGHSPLHF
- 16 TRBJ2-3 TRBV12-3/TRBV12-4 - TGTGCCAGCAGTCCTCAAGGGTATCCGGCACAAGATACGCAGTATTTT CASSPQGYPAQDTQYF
- 14 TRBJ2-7 TRBV29-1 few TGCAGCGTTGTTTCAGGGGGAGGCTCCTACGAGCAGTACTTC CSVVSGGGSYEQYF
TRBD2 16 TRBJ2-1 TRBV5-1 - TGCGCCAGCAGCCCCGCTGGGACTAGGGTGGTAAATGAGCAGTTCTTC CASSPAGTRVVNEQFF
- 15 TRBJ2-3 TRBV12-3/TRBV12-4 - TGTGCCAGCAGTTTAGGCCGTCTAGTGACAGATACGCAGTATTTT CASSLGRLVTDTQYF
- 15 TRBJ2-1 TRBV5-6 - TGTGCCAGCAGCCACTCTAAAGGCTCCTACAATGAGCAGTTCTTC CASSHSKGSYNEQFF
- 11 TRBJ2-1 TRBV20-1 - TGCAGTGCTTCAACTGACAATGAGCAGTTCTTC CSASTDNEQFF
- 12 TRBJ2-1 TRBV3-1 - TGTGCCAGCAGCCTCAGAGGGCTTGAGCAGTTCTTC CASSLRGLEQFF
- 16 TRBJ2-1 TRBV5-6 few TGTGCCAGCAGACCCCCCCCGTACAGGGATTGGAATGAGCAGTTCTTC CASRPPPYRDWNEQFF
- 16 TRBJ2-3 TRBV21-1 many TGTGCCAGCAGCAATGGCACTAGCGGAGTTCCACATACGCAGTATTTT CASSNGTSGVPHTQYF
- 13 TRBJ2-7 TRBV18 - TGTGCCAGCTCCCAGGGACATCCCTACGAGCAGTACTTC CASSQGHPYEQYF
TRBD2 16 TRBJ2-5 TRBV15 - TGTGCCACCAGCAGAGGTGATAGCGGGGGGAAAGAGACCCAGTACTTC CATSRGDSGGKETQYF
- 16 TRBJ2-2 TRBV7-9 few TGTGCCAGCATAATCCATCCGGGGGAAAACACCGGGGAGCTGTTTTTT CASIIHPGENTGELFF
- 13 TRBJ2-1 TRBV20-1 few TGCAGTGCTAGAGGGGACTCCAACAATGAGCAGTTCTTC CSARGDSNNEQFF
- 16 TRBJ2-1 TRBV9 - TGTGCCAGCAGCGTAGGGCAAGCCGCACGATACAATGAGCAGTTCTTC CASSVGQAARYNEQFF
TRBD1 14 TRBJ2-7 TRBV6-1 few TGTGCCAGCAGACCTAGGACAGGGGGCTACGAGCAGTACTTC CASRPRTGGYEQYF
- 12 TRBJ2-1 TRBV20-1 few TGCAGTGCTGCCCGACTGCACAATGAGCAGTTCTTC CSAARLHNEQFF
TRBD2 14 TRBJ2-7 TRBV4-1 - TGCGCCAGCAGCCAGCGGGGGGCCCACTACGAGCAGTACTTC CASSQRGAHYEQYF
- 15 TRBJ2-3 TRBV12-3/TRBV12-4 - TGTGCCAGCAGTTTAGCGCGGACGGCCACAGATACGCAGTATTTT CASSLARTATDTQYF
- 14 TRBJ2-7 TRBV20-1 once TGCAGTGCTCTCAACTACCAGGGGTACTACGAGCAGTACTTC CSALNYQGYYEQYF
- 16 TRBJ1-1 TRBV19 - TGTGCCAGTAGTATTACCGGGAACTACCGCGTGGCTGAAGCTTTCTTT CASSITGNYRVAEAFF
- 11 TRBJ2-1 TRBV7-9 many TGTGCCAGCAGCCCAGACAATGAGCAGTTCTTC CASSPDNEQFF
- 15 TRBJ2-3 TRBV4-1 many TGCGCCAGCGGACAGGCCTGGGGGGGCCCGAATACGCAGTATTTT CASGQAWGGPNTQYF
TRBD1 13 TRBJ1-1 TRBV6-5 - TGTGCCAGCAGTTACGGGACAGTTGGGGAAGCTTTCTTT CASSYGTVGEAFF
TRBD2 19 TRBJ2-3 TRBV7-8 - TGTGCCAGCAGCTTAATCCATGCTGGCGGGGGGGGAAGTGGAGATACGCAGTATTTT CASSLIHAGGGGSGDTQYF
TRBD2 15 TRBJ2-5 TRBV7-2 - TGTGCCAGCAGCTTTCGTGACGGGGGGAGAGAGACCCAGTACTTC CASSFRDGGRETQYF
- 13 TRBJ1-5 TRBV12-3/TRBV12-4 - TGTGCCAGCACCGAGGGGGGAAATCAGCCCCAGCATTTT CASTEGGNQPQHF
- 14 TRBJ2-5 TRBV5-1 - TGCGCCAGCAAGGGGTCCCGGATCCAAGAGACCCAGTACTTC CASKGSRIQETQYF
TRBD2 17 TRBJ2-3 TRBV5-5 few TGTGCCAGCAGCTTGGCCGTGGCTAGCGGGGGCTGGGATACGCAGTATTTT CASSLAVASGGWDTQYF
- 16 TRBJ1-2 TRBV12-3/TRBV12-4 - TGTGCCAGCAGTTTAATTCCACAGGGCGGGACCTATGGCTACACCTTC CASSLIPQGGTYGYTF
TRBD1 13 TRBJ1-2 TRBV20-1 - TGCAGTGCTAGTAATCAGGGGGAGGGTGGCTACACCTTC CSASNQGEGGYTF
TRBD1 14 TRBJ2-1 TRBV6-1 - TGTGCCAGCAGCGCAGGGGGCGTCTACAATGAGCAGTTCTTC CASSAGGVYNEQFF
- 16 TRBJ2-1 TRBV4-2 few TGTGCCAGCAGCCAAGTTGGCGGGGGCCCCGTAACGGAGCAGTTCTTC CASSQVGGGPVTEQFF
- 15 TRBJ1-1 TRBV19 - TGTGCCAGTAGTATATACGGGGACATGAACACTGAAGCTTTCTTT CASSIYGDMNTEAFF
- 13 TRBJ2-5 TRBV20-1 few TGCAGTGCCCCGATAGACGCCAAAGAGACCCAGTACTTC CSAPIDAKETQYF
TRBD2 15 TRBJ2-3 TRBV10-2 - TGCGCCAGCAGTGAACAAGGAGCGGGGAGGTATACGCAGTATTTT CASSEQGAGRYTQYF
- 15 TRBJ1-1 TRBV20-1 - TGCAGTGCTAGAGCCCCAAAGGGGCGAGATACTGAAGCTTTCTTT CSARAPKGRDTEAFF
TRBD2 16 TRBJ2-5 TRBV7-2 - TGTGCCAGGCTAGCGGGGGCCTATTTACTCCAAGAGACCCAGTACTTC CARLAGAYLLQETQYF